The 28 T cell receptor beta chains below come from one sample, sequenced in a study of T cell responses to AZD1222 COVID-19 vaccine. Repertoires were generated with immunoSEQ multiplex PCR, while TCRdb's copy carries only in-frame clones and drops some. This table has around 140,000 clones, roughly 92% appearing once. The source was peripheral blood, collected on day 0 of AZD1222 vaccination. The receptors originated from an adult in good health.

The CDR3 loop is CASSPGQGEDTIYF. DNA for the CDR3: TGCGCCAGCAGCCCGGGACAGGGGGAAGACACCATATATTTT. The chain uses TRBV5-1 and TRBJ1-3, with 11 nucleotides matching TRBD1. The CDR3 has 14 residues. CDR1 is SGHRS and CDR2 is YFSETQ in the germline V gene. V shed 4 bases and J 8 bases; nucleotides not matched to a gene: 5.

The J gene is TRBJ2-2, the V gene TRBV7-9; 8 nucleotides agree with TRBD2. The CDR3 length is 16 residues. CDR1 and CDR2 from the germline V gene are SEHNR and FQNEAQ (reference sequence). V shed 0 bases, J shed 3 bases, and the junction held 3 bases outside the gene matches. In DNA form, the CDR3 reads TGTGCCAGCAGCTTAGCTTACGGGAGGGACACCGGGGAGCTGTTTTTT. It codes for CASSLAYGRDTGELFF. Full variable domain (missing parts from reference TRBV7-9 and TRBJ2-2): DTGVSQNPRHKITKRGQNVTFRCDPISEHNRLYWYRQTLGQGPEFLTYFQNEAQLEKSRLLSDRFSAERPKGSFSTLEIQRTEQGDSAMYLCASSLAYGRDTGELFFGEGSRLTVL.

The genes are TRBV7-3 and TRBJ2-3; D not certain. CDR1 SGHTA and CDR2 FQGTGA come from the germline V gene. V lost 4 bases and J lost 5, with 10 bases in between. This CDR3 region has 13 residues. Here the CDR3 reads CASSYGSGDTQYF. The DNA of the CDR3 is TGTGCCAGCAGCTATGGATCAGGAGATACGCAGTATTTT.

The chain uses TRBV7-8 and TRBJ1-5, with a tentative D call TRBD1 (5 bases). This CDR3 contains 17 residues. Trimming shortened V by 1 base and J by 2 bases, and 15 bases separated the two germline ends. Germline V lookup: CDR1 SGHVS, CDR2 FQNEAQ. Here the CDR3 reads CASSLGSLGLGNQPQHF. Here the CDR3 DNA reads TGTGCCAGCAGCTTAGGGTCGTTGGGACTTGGCAATCAGCCCCAGCATTTT.

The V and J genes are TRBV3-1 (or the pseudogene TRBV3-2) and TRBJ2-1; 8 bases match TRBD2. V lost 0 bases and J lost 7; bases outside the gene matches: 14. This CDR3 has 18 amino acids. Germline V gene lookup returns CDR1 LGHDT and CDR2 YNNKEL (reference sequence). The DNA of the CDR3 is TGTGCCAGCAGCCAAGATCAGGTGGGAGCGGGAGTGTTGAATGAGCAGTTCTTC. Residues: CASSQDQVGAGVLNEQFF.

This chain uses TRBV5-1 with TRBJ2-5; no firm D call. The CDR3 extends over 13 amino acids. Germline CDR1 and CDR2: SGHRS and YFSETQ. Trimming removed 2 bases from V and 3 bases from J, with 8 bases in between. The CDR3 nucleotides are TGCGCCAGCAGCTTCGGAGTAGAAGAGACCCAGTACTTC. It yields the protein CASSFGVEETQYF.

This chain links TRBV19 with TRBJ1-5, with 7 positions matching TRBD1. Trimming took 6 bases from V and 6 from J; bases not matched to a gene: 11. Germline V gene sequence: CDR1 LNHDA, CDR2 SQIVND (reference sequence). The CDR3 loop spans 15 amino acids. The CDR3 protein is CASSYSTGAAQPQHF. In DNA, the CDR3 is TGTGCCAGTAGCTACTCAACAGGGGCCGCTCAGCCCCAGCATTTT.

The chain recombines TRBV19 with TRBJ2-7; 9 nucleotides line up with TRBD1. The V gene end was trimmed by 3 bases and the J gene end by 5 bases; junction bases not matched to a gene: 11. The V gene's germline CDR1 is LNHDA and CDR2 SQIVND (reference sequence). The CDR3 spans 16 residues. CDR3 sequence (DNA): TGTGCCAGTAGTATGGGGTACAGGGGGCTTGGGGACGAGCAGTACTTC. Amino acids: CASSMGYRGLGDEQYF.

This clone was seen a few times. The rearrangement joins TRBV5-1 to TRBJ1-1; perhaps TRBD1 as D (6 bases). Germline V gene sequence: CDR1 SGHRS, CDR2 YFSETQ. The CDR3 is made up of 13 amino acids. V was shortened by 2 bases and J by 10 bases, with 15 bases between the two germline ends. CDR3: CASSLGLLGAAFF. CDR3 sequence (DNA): TGCGCCAGCAGCTTAGGCCTACTGGGGGCAGCTTTCTTT.

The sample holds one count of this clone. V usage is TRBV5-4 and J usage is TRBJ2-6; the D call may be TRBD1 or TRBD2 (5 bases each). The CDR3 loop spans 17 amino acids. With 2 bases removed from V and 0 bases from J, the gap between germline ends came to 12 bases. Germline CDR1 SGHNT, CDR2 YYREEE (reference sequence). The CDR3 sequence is CASSFPGRLSGANVLTF. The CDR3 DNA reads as TGTGCCAGCAGCTTTCCGGGACGACTCTCTGGGGCCAACGTCCTGACTTTC.

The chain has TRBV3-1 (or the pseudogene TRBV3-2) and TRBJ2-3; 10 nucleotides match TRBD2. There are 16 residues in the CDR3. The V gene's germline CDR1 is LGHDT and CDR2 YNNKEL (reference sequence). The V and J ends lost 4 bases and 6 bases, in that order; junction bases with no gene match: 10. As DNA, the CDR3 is TGTGCCAGCAGCCTTAAACGAGCGGGAGGGGAGGATACGCAGTATTTT. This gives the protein CASSLKRAGGEDTQYF.

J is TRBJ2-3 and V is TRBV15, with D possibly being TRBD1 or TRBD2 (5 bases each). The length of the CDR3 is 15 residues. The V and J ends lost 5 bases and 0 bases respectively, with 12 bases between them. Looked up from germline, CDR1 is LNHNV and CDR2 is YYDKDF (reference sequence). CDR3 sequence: CATSRWDLSTDTQYF. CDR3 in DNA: TGTGCCACCAGCCGTTGGGACCTGAGCACAGATACGCAGTATTTT.

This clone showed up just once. CDR3 sequence (DNA): TGTGCCAGCAGCAGCCCGCTAGCGGGAGGGCCCCTAGTGCTACCGAGCGGCTCCTACAATGAGCAGTTCTTC. The encoded protein is CASSSPLAGGPLVLPSGSYNEQFF. The J gene is TRBJ2-1, the V gene TRBV21-1; the table's D call of TRBD2 was not tested on the DNA. TRBV21-1 is shown as a pseudogene. The CDR3 totals 24 residues.

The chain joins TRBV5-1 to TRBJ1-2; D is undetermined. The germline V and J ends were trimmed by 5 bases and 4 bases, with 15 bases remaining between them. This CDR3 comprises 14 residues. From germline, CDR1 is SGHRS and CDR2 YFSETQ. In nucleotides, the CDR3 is TGCGCCAGCAGGCCCGGACTATCGGGCTATGGCTACACCTTC. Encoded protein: CASRPGLSGYGYTF. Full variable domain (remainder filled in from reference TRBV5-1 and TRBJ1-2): KAGVTQTPRYLIKTRGQQVTLSCSPISGHRSVSWYQQTPGQGLQFLFEYFSETQRNKGNFPGRFSGRQFSNSRSEMNVSTLELGDSALYLCASRPGLSGYGYTFGSGTRLTVV.

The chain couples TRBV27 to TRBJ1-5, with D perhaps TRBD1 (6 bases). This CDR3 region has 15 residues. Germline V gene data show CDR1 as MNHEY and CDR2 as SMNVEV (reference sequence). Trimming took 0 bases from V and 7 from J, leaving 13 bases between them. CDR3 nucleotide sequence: TGTGCCAGCAGTTTATCGGGGGGCGTGGGACAGCCCCAGCATTTT. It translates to CASSLSGGVGQPQHF.

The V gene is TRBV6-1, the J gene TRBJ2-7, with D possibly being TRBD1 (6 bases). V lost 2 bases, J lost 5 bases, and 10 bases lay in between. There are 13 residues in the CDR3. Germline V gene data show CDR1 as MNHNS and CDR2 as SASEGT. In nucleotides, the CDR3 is TGTGCCAGCAGTGAACACAGGGATGACGAGCAGTACTTC. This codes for CASSEHRDDEQYF.

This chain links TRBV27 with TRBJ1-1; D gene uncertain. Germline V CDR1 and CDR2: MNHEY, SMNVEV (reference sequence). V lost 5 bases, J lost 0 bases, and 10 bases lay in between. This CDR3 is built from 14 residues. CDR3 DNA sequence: TGTGCCAGCAGTGTCAACAGATTGAACACTGAAGCTTTCTTT. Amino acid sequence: CASSVNRLNTEAFF.

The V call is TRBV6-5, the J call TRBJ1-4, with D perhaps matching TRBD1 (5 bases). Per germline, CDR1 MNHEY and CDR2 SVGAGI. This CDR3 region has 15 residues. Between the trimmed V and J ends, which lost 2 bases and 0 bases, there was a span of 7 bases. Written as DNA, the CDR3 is TGTGCCAGCAGTTACGGGGGTGCAACTAATGAAAAACTGTTTTTT. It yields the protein CASSYGGATNEKLFF.

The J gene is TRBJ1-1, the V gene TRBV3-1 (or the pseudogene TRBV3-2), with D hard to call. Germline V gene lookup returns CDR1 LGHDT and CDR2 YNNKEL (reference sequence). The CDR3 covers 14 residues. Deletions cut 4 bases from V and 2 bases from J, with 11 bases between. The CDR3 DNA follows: TGTGCCAGCAGCCTCCTTAGCACCAACACTGAAGCTTTCTTT. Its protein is CASSLLSTNTEAFF.

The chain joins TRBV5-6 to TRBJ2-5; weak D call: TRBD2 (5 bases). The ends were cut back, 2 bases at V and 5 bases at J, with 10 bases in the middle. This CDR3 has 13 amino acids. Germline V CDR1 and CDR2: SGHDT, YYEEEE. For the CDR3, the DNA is TGTGCCAGCAGCTTCCCGGGCGGGGAGACCCAGTACTTC. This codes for CASSFPGGETQYF.

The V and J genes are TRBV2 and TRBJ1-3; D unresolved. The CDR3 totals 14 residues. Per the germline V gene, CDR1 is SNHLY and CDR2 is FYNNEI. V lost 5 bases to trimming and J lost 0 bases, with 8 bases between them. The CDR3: CASSIDGSGNTIYF. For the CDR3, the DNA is TGTGCCAGCAGTATCGACGGCTCTGGAAACACCATATATTTT. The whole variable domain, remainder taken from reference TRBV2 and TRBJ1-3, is EPEVTQTPSHQVTQMGQEVILRCVPISNHLYFYWYRQILGQKVEFLVSFYNNEISEKSEIFDDQFSVERPDGSNFTLKIRSTKLEDSAMYFCASSIDGSGNTIYFGEGSWLTVV.

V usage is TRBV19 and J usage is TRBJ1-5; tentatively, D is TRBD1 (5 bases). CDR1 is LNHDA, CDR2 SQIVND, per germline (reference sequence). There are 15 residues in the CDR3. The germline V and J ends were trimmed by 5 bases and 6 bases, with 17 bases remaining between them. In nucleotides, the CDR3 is TGTGCCAGTAGTTTCCGGACAAGCCCAGGTCAGCCCCAGCATTTT. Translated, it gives CASSFRTSPGQPQHF. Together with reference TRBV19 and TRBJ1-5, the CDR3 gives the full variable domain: DGGITQSPKYLFRKEGQNVTLSCEQNLNHDAMYWYRQDPGQGLRLIYYSQIVNDFQKGDIAEGYSVSREKKESFPLTVTSAQKNPTAFYLCASSFRTSPGQPQHFGDGTRLSIL.

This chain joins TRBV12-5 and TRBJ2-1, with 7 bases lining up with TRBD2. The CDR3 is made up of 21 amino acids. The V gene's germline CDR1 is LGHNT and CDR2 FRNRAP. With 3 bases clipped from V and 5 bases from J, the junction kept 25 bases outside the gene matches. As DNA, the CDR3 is TGTGCTAGTGGTTTAACGTGGGAGGGGAAAAATACAAGTTTGGCCCACAATGAGCAGTTCTTC. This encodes CASGLTWEGKNTSLAHNEQFF.

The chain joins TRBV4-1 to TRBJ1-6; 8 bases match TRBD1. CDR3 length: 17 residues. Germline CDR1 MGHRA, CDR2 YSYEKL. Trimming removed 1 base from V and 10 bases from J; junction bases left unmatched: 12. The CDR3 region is CASSQGGTGGLGSPLHF. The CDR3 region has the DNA TGCGCCAGCAGCCAAGGAGGGACAGGTGGTCTAGGCTCACCCCTCCACTTT.

The CDR3 is CASSLLPDTEAFF. In nucleotides, the CDR3 is TGTGCCAGCAGCTTACTCCCCGACACTGAAGCTTTCTTT. V usage is TRBV7-3 and J usage is TRBJ1-1, with D unclear. The CDR3 runs 13 residues. The germline V gene encodes CDR1 SGHTA and CDR2 FQGTGA. Deletions cut 2 bases from V and 3 bases from J, with 7 bases between.

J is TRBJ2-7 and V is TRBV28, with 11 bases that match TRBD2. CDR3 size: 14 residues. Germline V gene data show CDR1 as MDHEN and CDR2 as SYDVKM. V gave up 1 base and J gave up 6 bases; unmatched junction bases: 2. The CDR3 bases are TGTGCCAGCAGTTTATTGGGACTAGCGGTCGAGCAGTACTTC. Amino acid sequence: CASSLLGLAVEQYF.

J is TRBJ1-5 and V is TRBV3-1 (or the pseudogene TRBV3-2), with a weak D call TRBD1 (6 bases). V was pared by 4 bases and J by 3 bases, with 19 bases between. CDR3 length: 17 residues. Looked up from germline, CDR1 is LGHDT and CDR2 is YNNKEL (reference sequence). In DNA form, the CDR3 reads TGTGCCAGCAGCCTGGGTCAGGGTAGGGGGGCCAATCAGCCCCAGCATTTT. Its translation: CASSLGQGRGANQPQHF.

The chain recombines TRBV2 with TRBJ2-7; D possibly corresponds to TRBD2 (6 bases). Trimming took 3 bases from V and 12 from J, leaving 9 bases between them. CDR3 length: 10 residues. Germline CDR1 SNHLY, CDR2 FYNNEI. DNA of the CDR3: TGTGCCAGCAGTGACGCGGGACCGTACTTC. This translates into CASSDAGPYF.